A single sample is the source of the 22 T cell receptor beta chains below, sequenced in a study of CD8 T cells in Susac syndrome. Random hexamers were used to reverse transcribe the RNA input (0.5 to 1 ug). Via MiXCR, TCRdb re-called the immunoSEQ multiplex PCR reads, giving one row per CDR3 protein. The table has fewer than 200,000 distinct CDR3 sequences, roughly 90% seen once. Sequenced input: CD4+ T cells from PBMCs. Receptors originate from a human donor with Susac syndrome.

The chain uses TRBV5-1 and TRBJ2-7, with 7 bases fitting TRBD1. There are 12 residues in the CDR3. Germline V gene data show CDR1 as SGHRS and CDR2 as YFSETQ. V shed 4 bases, J shed 3 bases, and the junction held 1 base outside the gene matches. DNA for the CDR3: TGCGCCAGCAGCGCAGGGGGCTACGAGCAGTACTTC. Encoded protein: CASSAGGYEQYF.

The chain recombines TRBV5-6 with TRBJ2-7; 9 bases map to TRBD1. The germline V gene has CDR1 SGHDT and CDR2 YYEEEE. The ends lost 3 bases at V and 1 base at J; junction bases unmatched: 5. The CDR3 extends over 15 amino acids. The CDR3 nucleotides are TGTGCCAGCAGCTGGGGGACAGGGTATTCCTACGAGCAGTACTTC. It specifies CASSWGTGYSYEQYF.

The chain links TRBV6-6 to TRBJ1-1, with a weak D call TRBD1 (5 bases). The germline V gene encodes CDR1 MNHNY and CDR2 SVGAGI (reference sequence). Trimming took off 8 bases at V and 3 bases at J, with 16 bases between the two ends. There are 14 residues in the CDR3. CDR3 sequence: CASVVPGGYTEAFF. The CDR3 nucleotides are TGTGCCAGCGTTGTCCCGGGGGGTTACACTGAAGCTTTCTTT.

The chain is built from TRBV7-9 and TRBJ1-2; 9 bases are a match to TRBD1. Trimming took 2 bases from V and 7 from J; bases not matched to a gene: 14. The CDR3 covers 17 residues. Germline V gene data show CDR1 as SEHNR and CDR2 as FQNEAQ (reference sequence). The CDR3 loop is CASSLLGSGQGLSGYTF. The CDR3, as DNA: TGTGCCAGCAGCTTATTAGGCTCGGGACAGGGTTTAAGTGGCTACACCTTC.

The chain combines TRBV3-1 with TRBJ2-3, with D possibly being TRBD2 (6 bases). Trimming cost V 4 bases and J 3 bases, with 17 bases left between them. The CDR3 length is 16 residues. Germline assignment: CDR1 LGHDT and CDR2 YNNKEL (reference sequence). The CDR3 spells CASSRPGAAGTDTQYF. DNA for the CDR3: TGTGCCAGCAGCCGACCGGGAGCAGCAGGGACAGATACGCAGTATTTT.

This sequence joins TRBV18 and TRBJ1-1; a weak D match, TRBD1 (6 bases). Trimming took off 6 bases at V and 5 bases at J, with 13 bases between the two ends. There are 13 residues in the CDR3. The germline CDR1 and CDR2 sequences are KGHSH and LQKENI. The CDR3 region has the DNA TGTGCCAGCTCCACAGGGTCCGGGACTGAAGCTTTCTTT. This codes for CASSTGSGTEAFF.

The V and J genes are TRBV24-1 and TRBJ2-5; 10 positions agree with TRBD1. From germline, CDR1 is KGHDR and CDR2 SFDVKD. The CDR3 consists of 13 residues. The V and J ends lost 10 bases and 5 bases, in that order; junction bases with no gene match: 6. The CDR3 is CATSGDRGETQYF. The CDR3 DNA reads TGTGCCACATCAGGGGACAGGGGCGAGACCCAGTACTTC.

This chain connects TRBV5-1 to TRBJ2-1; D gene uncertain. The CDR3 loop spans 14 amino acids. V shed 0 bases and J shed 7 bases, with 11 bases lying between them. From germline, CDR1 is SGHRS and CDR2 YFSETQ. The CDR3 bases are TGCGCCAGCAGCTTGGGGGTACCCTCGAATGAGCAGTTCTTC. Translated: CASSLGVPSNEQFF.

The gene calls are TRBV5-1 and TRBJ2-1, with 7 bases aligning to TRBD2. The CDR3 extends over 17 amino acids. V was pared by 2 bases and J by 7 bases, with 15 bases of the junction left unmatched. The germline V gene encodes CDR1 SGHRS and CDR2 YFSETQ. The CDR3 is CASSFSPSGEDRNEQFF. The CDR3 DNA is TGCGCCAGCAGCTTTAGCCCCAGCGGGGAAGATCGGAATGAGCAGTTCTTC.

The chain links TRBV19 to TRBJ2-1; 9 positions match TRBD2. The CDR3 is made up of 15 amino acids. In germline, CDR1 is LNHDA, CDR2 SQIVND (reference sequence). J lost 9 bases, V lost 5 bases, and 11 bases had no gene match. The CDR3 DNA reads TGTGCCAGTAGTCATAGCGGGAGAGGTAGGGTTGAGCAGTTCTTC. It translates to CASSHSGRGRVEQFF.

This clonotype was recorded only once. The chain has TRBV5-1 and TRBJ2-3; 9 bases fit TRBD1. This CDR3 is built from 14 residues. V lost 0 bases to trimming and J lost 5 bases; unmatched junction nucleotides: 1. Germline values: CDR1 SGHRS, CDR2 YFSETQ. CDR3 DNA: TGCGCCAGCAGCTTGGGGACAGGGGAAGATACGCAGTATTTT. Translated: CASSLGTGEDTQYF. The variable domain in full, with the rest retrieved from reference TRBV5-1 and TRBJ2-3, is KAGVTQTPRYLIKTRGQQVTLSCSPISGHRSVSWYQQTPGQGLQFLFEYFSETQRNKGNFPGRFSGRQFSNSRSEMNVSTLELGDSALYLCASSLGTGEDTQYFGPGTRLTVL.

The chain is built from TRBV7-9 and TRBJ1-1; weak D call: TRBD1 (6 bases). V gave up 6 bases and J gave up 6 bases, with 17 bases separating them. Germline V gene sequence: CDR1 SEHNR, CDR2 FQNEAQ (reference sequence). This CDR3 is built from 14 residues. CDR3 coding DNA: TGTGCCAGCAGGGGTGGGGGGCGTTCACCTGAAGCTTTCTTT. Its translation: CASRGGGRSPEAFF.

The chain carries TRBV2 and TRBJ2-1; a possible D gene is TRBD1 (6 bases). CDR1 and CDR2 from the germline V gene are SNHLY and FYNNEI. The CDR3 has 13 amino acids. The V end was cut by 1 base, the J end by 14 bases, with 15 bases between. The CDR3 sequence: CASSEVQEKGEFF. In DNA form, the CDR3 reads TGTGCCAGCAGTGAAGTCCAGGAGAAGGGGGAGTTCTTC.

The rearrangement joins TRBV3-1 to TRBJ2-3; no definite D call. There are 15 residues in the CDR3. The germline CDR1 and CDR2 sequences are LGHDT and YNNKEL (reference sequence). Trimming shortened V by 6 bases and J by 2 bases, and 15 bases separated the two germline ends. Written as DNA, the CDR3 is TGTGCCAGCAGTACCTCCCCAGCGAACACAGATACGCAGTATTTT. As protein: CASSTSPANTDTQYF.

This clonotype has just one count. The chain carries TRBV7-9 and TRBJ2-7, with 7 bases fitting TRBD1. V lost 1 base and J lost 3; bases outside the gene matches: 6. Looked up from germline, CDR1 is SEHNR and CDR2 is FQNEAQ (reference sequence). The CDR3 loop spans 15 amino acids. CDR3 residues: CASSLGGGRHYEQYF. The CDR3 DNA is TGTGCCAGCAGCTTAGGAGGGGGCCGTCACTACGAGCAGTACTTC.

V is TRBV2 and J is TRBJ2-2; no clear D. Germline V gene lookup returns CDR1 SNHLY and CDR2 FYNNEI. The CDR3 loop spans 12 amino acids. V was clipped by 5 bases and J by 3 bases, with 4 bases between them. The DNA for the CDR3 is TGTGCCAGCAGTACCGACACCGGGGAGCTGTTTTTT. Its protein is CASSTDTGELFF.

This clonotype was detected a few times. The chain employs TRBV29-1 and TRBJ1-1; D unclear. Per the germline V gene, CDR1 is SQVTM and CDR2 is ANQGSEA. Trimming shortened V by 3 bases and J by 0 bases, and 8 bases separated the two germline ends. The CDR3 consists of 13 residues. The CDR3 nucleotides read TGCAGCGTTGAGTCGGTCATGAACACTGAAGCTTTCTTT. Its protein is CSVESVMNTEAFF.

The chain links TRBV7-9 to TRBJ2-7; TRBD2 matches at 8 bases. V shed 2 bases and J 3 bases; nucleotides not matched to a gene: 6. Germline V gene data show CDR1 as SEHNR and CDR2 as FQNEAQ (reference sequence). The CDR3 has 15 residues. CDR3 protein: CASSLIGTSGYEQYF. DNA for the CDR3: TGTGCCAGCAGCTTAATCGGGACTAGTGGCTACGAGCAGTACTTC. The whole variable domain, filled in from reference TRBV7-9 and TRBJ2-7, reads DTGVSQNPRHKITKRGQNVTFRCDPISEHNRLYWYRQTLGQGPEFLTYFQNEAQLEKSRLLSDRFSAERPKGSFSTLEIQRTEQGDSAMYLCASSLIGTSGYEQYFGPGTRLTVT.

The CDR3 region is CASSGWGQSYEQYF. CDR3 coding DNA: TGCGCCAGCAGCGGGTGGGGACAGTCCTACGAGCAGTACTTC. The chain carries TRBV4-1 and TRBJ2-7, with 7 positions matching TRBD1. J lost 1 base, V lost 5 bases, and 5 bases had no gene match. Germline V gene data show CDR1 as MGHRA and CDR2 as YSYEKL. The length of the CDR3 is 14 residues.

This rearrangement joins TRBV18 to TRBJ2-5; D is ambiguous. This CDR3 has 13 amino acids. Deletions cut 0 bases from V and 7 bases from J, with 9 bases between. Germline CDR1 reads KGHSH; CDR2 reads LQKENI. CDR3 sequence (DNA): TGTGCCAGCTCACCACCGTTTGAAGCGACCCAGTACTTC. It translates to CASSPPFEATQYF.

Comment on this clonotype: The junction differs from germline at one of its ends, possibly a read error. The genes are TRBV7-7 and TRBJ2-7; 11 nucleotides agree with TRBD1. Looked up from germline, CDR1 is SSHAT and CDR2 is FNYEAQ (reference sequence). The CDR3 has 14 amino acids. The CDR3 DNA follows: TGTGCTAGCAGCCCACGGACAGGGGGCCACGAGCAGTACTTC. Translation: CASSPRTGGHEQYF.

The chain joins TRBV25-1 to TRBJ2-1, with TRBD2 matching 10 bases. Trimming took 5 bases from V and 6 from J; bases not matched to a gene: 7. The CDR3 has 15 residues. The germline V gene encodes CDR1 MGHDK and CDR2 SYGVNS. This chain's CDR3 is CASSKLASGSNEQFF. CDR3 sequence (DNA): TGTGCCAGCAGTAAGTTGGCTAGCGGGAGCAATGAGCAGTTCTTC.